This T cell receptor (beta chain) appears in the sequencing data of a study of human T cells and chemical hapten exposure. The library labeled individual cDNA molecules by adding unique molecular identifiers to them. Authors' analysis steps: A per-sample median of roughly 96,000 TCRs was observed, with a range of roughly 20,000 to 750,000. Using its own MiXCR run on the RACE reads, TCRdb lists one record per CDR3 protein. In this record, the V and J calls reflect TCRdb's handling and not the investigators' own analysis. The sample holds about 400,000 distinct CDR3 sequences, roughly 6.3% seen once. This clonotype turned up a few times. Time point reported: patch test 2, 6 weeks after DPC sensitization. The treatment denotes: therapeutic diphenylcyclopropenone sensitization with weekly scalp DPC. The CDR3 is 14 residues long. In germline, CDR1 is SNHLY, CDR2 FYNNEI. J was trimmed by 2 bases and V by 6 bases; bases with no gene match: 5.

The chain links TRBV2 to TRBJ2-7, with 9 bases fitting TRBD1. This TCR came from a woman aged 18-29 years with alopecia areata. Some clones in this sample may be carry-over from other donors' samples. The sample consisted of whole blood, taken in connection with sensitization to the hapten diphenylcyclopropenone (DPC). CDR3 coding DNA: TGTGCCAGCAGCGGGGACAGGGTGCCCTACGAGCAGTACTTC. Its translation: CASSGDRVPYEQYF.